These 8 T cell receptor beta chains came from one sample sequenced in a study of T cell repertoires in aging, cancer and after chemotherapy. Multiplex touch-down PCR with TRB-A/B primers amplified rearranged V-D-J TRB sequences. TCRdb re-called the multiplex PCR reads through MiXCR, storing one row per CDR3 protein. Here the sample spans 10,000 to 11,000 distinct CDR3 sequences, roughly 40% being singletons. Amplification of TCR beta used genomic DNA extracted from peripheral blood. Sequenced: blood. All receptors come from a human donor in good health.

This clonotype has only a few counts. CDR3 coding DNA: TGTGCCAGTTCTGGACAGGCATTTTCAGGGCAGCCCCAGCATTTT. Translating gives CASSGQAFSGQPQHF. The J gene is TRBJ1-5, the V gene TRBV19; TRBD1 matches at 7 bases. Looked up from germline, CDR1 is LNHDA and CDR2 is SQIVND (reference sequence). The CDR3 is 15 residues long. V shed 8 bases, J shed 7 bases, and the junction held 14 bases outside the gene matches.

This chain connects TRBV6-5 to TRBJ1-2; D call uncertain. This CDR3 spans 16 amino acids. V lost 6 bases to trimming and J lost 0 bases, with 17 bases between them. Germline V gives CDR1 MNHEY, CDR2 SVGAGI. The DNA of the CDR3 is TGTGCCAGCAGATTTCGAGTGAGGGCAGCTAACTATGGCTACACCTTC. This translates into CASRFRVRAANYGYTF.

This clonotype was picked up a small number of times. The chain uses TRBV30 and TRBJ2-7; D may be TRBD2 (5 bases). With 3 bases removed from V and 0 bases from J, the gap between germline ends came to 12 bases. The CDR3 is 14 residues long. Germline CDR1 is GTSNPN and CDR2 is SVGIG (reference sequence). The CDR3 nucleotides read TGTGCCTGGAGCCCGGGGATCAGCTCCTACGAGCAGTACTTC. Encoded protein: CAWSPGISSYEQYF.

The chain joins TRBV28 to TRBJ1-2, with D possibly matching TRBD1 (5 bases). This CDR3 is 16 amino acids long. CDR1 MDHEN and CDR2 SYDVKM come from the germline V gene. Trimming took off 2 bases at V and 2 bases at J, with 15 bases between the two ends. The CDR3 spells CASSLVTGLANYGYTF. For the CDR3, the DNA is TGTGCCAGCAGTTTAGTAACAGGTTTGGCGAACTATGGCTACACCTTC.

This chain uses TRBV19 with TRBJ1-2; a possible D gene is TRBD1 (6 bases). V lost 8 bases to trimming and J lost 0 bases, with 25 bases between them. Germline V gene sequence: CDR1 LNHDA, CDR2 SQIVND (reference sequence). The CDR3 is made up of 18 amino acids. CDR3: CASSPYPSTGPTNYGYTF. In DNA form, the CDR3 reads TGTGCCAGTTCGCCCTACCCGTCGACAGGCCCGACTAACTATGGCTACACCTTC.

This clonotype was detected only once. The V gene is TRBV7-9, the J gene TRBJ1-4; 9 nucleotides agree with TRBD1. V lost 5 bases and J lost 8; bases outside the gene matches: 6. Germline CDR1 and CDR2: SEHNR and FQNEAQ (reference sequence). There are 14 residues in the CDR3. The CDR3 sequence: CASSDTGGGEKLFF. The CDR3 bases are TGTGCCAGCAGCGACACAGGGGGCGGGGAAAAACTGTTTTTT. The full variable domain, completed using reference TRBV7-9 and TRBJ1-4, is DTGVSQNPRHKITKRGQNVTFRCDPISEHNRLYWYRQTLGQGPEFLTYFQNEAQLEKSRLLSDRFSAERPKGSFSTLEIQRTEQGDSAMYLCASSDTGGGEKLFFGSGTQLSVL.

The V and J genes are TRBV5-1 and TRBJ2-3; TRBD2 matches 7 bases. Germline-derived CDR1 and CDR2 are SGHRS and YFSETQ. The V and J ends lost 0 bases and 7 bases, in that order; junction bases with no gene match: 2. CDR3 length equals 13 residues. The DNA of the CDR3 is TGCGCCAGCAGCTTGGGGGAGGGACATACGCAGTATTTT. This sequence encodes CASSLGEGHTQYF.

This chain joins TRBV15 and TRBJ2-5; 8 nucleotides line up with TRBD2. V shed 0 bases and J 0 bases; nucleotides not matched to a gene: 6. CDR3 length equals 17 residues. Germline CDR1 and CDR2: LNHNV and YYDKDF (reference sequence). CDR3 sequence (DNA): TGTGCCACCAGCAGAGATCAACTAGCGGCTTACCAAGAGACCCAGTACTTC. Amino acid sequence: CATSRDQLAAYQETQYF.